This TCR beta chain is drawn from a study of OX40 agonist ivuxolimab in advanced cancers. Looking at the study overall: It was permissible to have had prior anti-PD-1, anti-PD-L1 or anti-CTLA-4 therapy, and about 40% had some.

The data were produced by immunoSEQ multiplex PCR, yet TCRdb's version contains in-frame clones alone and is incomplete. This sample carries about 58,000 clones, around 83% of them seen once, and the ten largest clones take 0.8% to 1%. This CDR3 comprises 14 residues. Germline V lookup: CDR1 SNHLY, CDR2 FYNNEI. V lost 5 bases, J lost 6 bases, and 14 bases lay in between. Study-wide results and caveats: Among the nonresponders, some also had low normalized T-cell clonal expansion.

Worth noting for this clone: Its target is unknown.

This sequence originates from an adult with an advanced solid tumor such as melanoma, head and neck, liver or kidney cancer. The rearrangement links TRBV2 to TRBJ1-5; D may be TRBD1 (5 bases). This material consisted of CD4+ or CD8+ T cells sorted from blood, taken in a trial of the OX40 agonist ivuxolimab. For the CDR3, the DNA is TGTGCCAGCAGTACTATCCAGGGTTTTCAGCCCCAGCATTTT. It codes for CASSTIQGFQPQHF. The complete variable domain, with remaining parts taken from reference TRBV2 and TRBJ1-5, reads EPEVTQTPSHQVTQMGQEVILRCVPISNHLYFYWYRQILGQKVEFLVSFYNNEISEKSEIFDDQFSVERPDGSNFTLKIRSTKLEDSAMYFCASSTIQGFQPQHFGDGTRLSIL.